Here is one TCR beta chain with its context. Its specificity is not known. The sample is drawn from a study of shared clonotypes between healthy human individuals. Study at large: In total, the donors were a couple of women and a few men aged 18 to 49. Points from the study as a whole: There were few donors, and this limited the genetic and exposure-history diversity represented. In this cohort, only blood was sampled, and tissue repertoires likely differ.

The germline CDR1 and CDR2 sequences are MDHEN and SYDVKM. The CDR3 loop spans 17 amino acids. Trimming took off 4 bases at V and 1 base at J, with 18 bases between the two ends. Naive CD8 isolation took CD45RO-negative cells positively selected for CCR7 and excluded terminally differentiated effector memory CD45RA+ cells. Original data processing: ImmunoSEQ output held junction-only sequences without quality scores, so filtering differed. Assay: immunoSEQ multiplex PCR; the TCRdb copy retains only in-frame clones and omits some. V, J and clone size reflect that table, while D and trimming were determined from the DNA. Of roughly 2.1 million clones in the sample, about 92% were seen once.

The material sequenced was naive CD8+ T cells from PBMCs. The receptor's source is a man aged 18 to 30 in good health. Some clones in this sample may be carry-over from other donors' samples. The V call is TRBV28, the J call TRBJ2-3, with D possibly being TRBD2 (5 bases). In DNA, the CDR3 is TGTGCCAGCAGTTCCTGGAGGATGGATAACCGCACAGATACGCAGTATTTT. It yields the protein CASSSWRMDNRTDTQYF.